The 21 T cell receptor beta chains below come from one sample, sequenced in a study. TCRdb passed the RT-PCR reads through MiXCR, listing each CDR3 protein once. The sample carries around 700,000 distinct CDR3 sequences, 14% recorded once. Sequencing was done on a sample of memory CD4+ T cells from blood. All receptors come from a female donor in good health, serving as a healthy control.

This clonotype was picked up many times. J is TRBJ2-1 and V is TRBV6-5; D uncertain. From germline, CDR1 is MNHEY and CDR2 SVGAGI. This CDR3 has 13 amino acids. V dropped 3 bases and J dropped 1 base, with 4 bases sitting between them. The CDR3 protein is CASSYRSYNEQFF. CDR3 DNA sequence: TGTGCCAGCAGTTATAGGTCCTACAATGAGCAGTTCTTC.

The chain couples TRBV20-1 to TRBJ1-1; 9 nucleotides match TRBD1. CDR1 and CDR2 (germline): DFQATT, SNEGSKA (reference sequence). This CDR3 has 16 amino acids. Trimming at V came to 0 bases and at J to 0 bases, leaving 5 bases not matched to a gene. In DNA form, the CDR3 reads TGCAGTGCTAGAGATCCAACAGGGGGCATGAACACTGAAGCTTTCTTT. Protein product: CSARDPTGGMNTEAFF.

This clonotype has more than one count but fewer than ten. V usage is TRBV6-1 and J usage is TRBJ2-6; either TRBD1 or TRBD2 may fit D (5 bases each). In germline, CDR1 is MNHNS, CDR2 SASEGT. The CDR3 is 16 amino acids. V lost 3 bases, J lost 3 bases, and 12 bases lay in between. The CDR3 here is CASSDGAPNGANVLTF. The CDR3 nucleotides read TGTGCCAGCAGTGACGGGGCTCCGAATGGGGCCAACGTCCTGACTTTC.

Notes on this clonotype: This sequence may be a read error, since a much larger clone differs from it by one base. Because the CDR3's place on the DNA is in doubt, the DNA is left out and the CDR3 is given as listed by TCRdb. The chain employs TRBV12-3 or TRBV12-4 and TRBJ1-1. The CDR3 length equals 12 residues, ends included. CDR3 loop: CASSTSNVEAFF.

The gene calls are TRBV5-1 and TRBJ1-1; no firm D call. This CDR3 is 15 amino acids long. V lost 4 bases and J lost 1, with 14 bases in between. Germline V gene lookup returns CDR1 SGHRS and CDR2 YFSETQ. CDR3 amino acids: CASSPLGYGNTEAFF. DNA for the CDR3: TGCGCCAGCAGCCCCTTGGGGTATGGGAACACTGAAGCTTTCTTT.

The chain couples TRBV5-1 to TRBJ2-2; D unclear. The length of the CDR3 is 14 residues. Deletions cut 2 bases from V and 5 bases from J, with 10 bases between. CDR1 and CDR2 from the germline V gene are SGHRS and YFSETQ. Here the CDR3 reads CASSFGDTTGELFF. CDR3 bases: TGCGCCAGCAGCTTTGGAGATACGACCGGGGAGCTGTTTTTT.

The chain has TRBV7-8 and TRBJ2-7, with D perhaps matching TRBD1 (5 bases). The CDR3 is made up of 14 amino acids. The germline V and J ends were trimmed by 1 base and 2 bases, with 9 bases remaining between them. Per germline, CDR1 SGHVS and CDR2 FQNEAQ. CDR3 in amino acids: CASSLGQQAYEQYF. As DNA, the CDR3 is TGTGCCAGCAGCTTAGGACAGCAAGCCTACGAGCAGTACTTC.

This clonotype was counted only a few times. The chain links TRBV10-3 to TRBJ2-3, with 9 bases that match TRBD2. The V gene end was trimmed by 10 bases and the J gene end by 2 bases; junction bases not matched to a gene: 13. Germline CDR1 is ENHRY and CDR2 is SYGVKD. The CDR3 loop spans 16 amino acids. The CDR3 loop is CATVAGALRDTDTQYF. DNA for the CDR3: TGTGCCACCGTAGCGGGAGCATTACGAGACACAGATACGCAGTATTTT.

This clonotype was found a few times. The chain uses TRBV6-5 and TRBJ2-3; D perhaps matches TRBD2 (7 bases). The CDR3 consists of 14 residues. Looked up from germline, CDR1 is MNHEY and CDR2 is SVGAGI. Trimming took off 5 bases at V and 10 bases at J, with 19 bases between the two ends. CDR3 in DNA: TGTGCCAGCAGTCGCACAAACAGGGAGGGTTCGCAGTATTTT. Its protein is CASSRTNREGSQYF.

This clonotype was seen only a few times. J is TRBJ1-1 and V is TRBV5-1, with TRBD1 matching 7 bases. Losses at the gene ends were 4 bases for V and 1 base for J; bases not matched to a gene: 7. There are 15 residues in the CDR3. Germline V CDR1 and CDR2: SGHRS, YFSETQ. This chain's CDR3 is CASSPMTGPNTEAFF. In DNA form, the CDR3 reads TGCGCCAGCAGCCCGATGACAGGGCCGAACACTGAAGCTTTCTTT. The variable domain in full, with the rest retrieved from reference TRBV5-1 and TRBJ1-1, is KAGVTQTPRYLIKTRGQQVTLSCSPISGHRSVSWYQQTPGQGLQFLFEYFSETQRNKGNFPGRFSGRQFSNSRSEMNVSTLELGDSALYLCASSPMTGPNTEAFFGQGTRLTVV.

DNA for the CDR3: TGTGCCAGCAGCCAAGATCAGGAGGTCCTCCCCGAAGCTTTCTTT. Protein: CASSQDQEVLPEAFF. The chain recombines TRBV4-2 with TRBJ1-1; D gene uncertain. This CDR3 is 15 amino acids long. The germline V and J ends were trimmed by 0 bases and 8 bases, with 16 bases remaining between them. The germline V gene encodes CDR1 LGHNA and CDR2 YNFKEQ.

Comments on this clonotype: This sequence is one base from a far larger clone and is likely a read error. The rearrangement joins TRBV7-9 to TRBJ1-1; D is uncertain. This CDR3 has 12 residues. Germline V gene lookup returns CDR1 SEHNR and CDR2 FQNEAQ (reference sequence). CDR3 residues: CSSSLGATEAFF. CDR3 sequence (DNA): TGTTCCAGCAGCTTAGGAGCCACTGAAGCTTTCTTT. The whole variable domain, filled in from reference TRBV7-9 and TRBJ1-1, reads DTGVSQNPRHKITKRGQNVTFRCDPISEHNRLYWYRQTLGQGPEFLTYFQNEAQLEKSRLLSDRFSAERPKGSFSTLEIQRTEQGDSAMYLCSSSLGATEAFFGQGTRLTVV.

The V gene is TRBV12-3 or TRBV12-4, the J gene TRBJ2-1, with TRBD2 matching over 8 bases. There are 17 residues in the CDR3. The V segment lost 4 bases and the J segment 4 bases; nucleotides outside the gene matches: 12. The CDR3 is CASSSPPGGAAYNEQFF. The CDR3 bases are TGTGCCAGCAGTTCCCCCCCCGGGGGGGCAGCTTACAATGAGCAGTTCTTC.

This clonotype has more than one count but fewer than ten. The chain joins TRBV20-1 to TRBJ2-7, with 7 bases matching TRBD2. CDR1 DFQATT and CDR2 SNEGSKA come from the germline V gene (reference sequence). Unmatched junction bases numbered 16, after V lost 6 bases and J lost 5 bases. The CDR3 has 15 amino acids. CDR3 sequence: CSAPLLASGTDEQYF. The CDR3 DNA sequence: TGCAGTGCCCCTCTTTTGGCAAGCGGGACTGACGAGCAGTACTTC.

This clonotype showed up just a few times. V is TRBV5-1 and J is TRBJ2-3; 7 bases are shared with TRBD2. The CDR3 spans 13 residues. The V gene end was trimmed by 5 bases and the J gene end by 4 bases; junction bases not matched to a gene: 4. Germline V gene lookup returns CDR1 SGHRS and CDR2 YFSETQ. The CDR3 region has the DNA TGCGCCAGCAGGATTGGGAGGGCAGATACGCAGTATTTT. Protein sequence: CASRIGRADTQYF.

The rearrangement uses TRBV5-4 and TRBJ1-6; a possible D gene is TRBD1 (6 bases). Trimming cost V 4 bases and J 4 bases, with 15 bases left between them. CDR1 is SGHNT and CDR2 is YYREEE in the germline V gene (reference sequence). This CDR3 has 16 amino acids. CDR3 loop: CASSVGGTLYNSPLHF. CDR3 nucleotide sequence: TGTGCCAGCAGCGTGGGGGGGACACTTTATAATTCACCCCTCCACTTT.

The chain links TRBV3-1 to TRBJ1-1; D is possibly TRBD1 (6 bases). The CDR3 has 13 residues. Looked up from germline, CDR1 is LGHDT and CDR2 is YNNKEL (reference sequence). The ends were cut back, 5 bases at V and 10 bases at J, with 17 bases in the middle. Written as DNA, the CDR3 is TGTGCCAGCAGCGCTAAAGGGGGGATCGGAGCTTTCTTT. Encoded protein: CASSAKGGIGAFF. The entire variable domain, with the rest obtained from reference TRBV3-1 and TRBJ1-1, is as follows: DTAVSQTPKYLVTQMGNDKSIKCEQNLGHDTMYWYKQDSKKFLKIMFSYNNKELIINETVPNRFSPKSPDKAHLNLHINSLELGDSAVYFCASSAKGGIGAFFGQGTRLTVV.

This rearrangement joins TRBV7-2 to TRBJ1-2, with 12 bases matching TRBD1. The CDR3 runs to 18 residues. With V trimmed by 3 bases and J by 8 bases, 16 bases remained unmatched. The V gene's germline CDR1 is SGHTA and CDR2 FQGNSA. The CDR3 region is CASSFKGGTGGFLSGYTF. CDR3 nucleotides: TGTGCCAGCAGCTTCAAAGGAGGGACAGGGGGCTTTCTTTCCGGCTACACCTTC.

This clonotype occurred many times. V gene TRBV4-3 combines with J gene TRBJ2-1; possible D gene TRBD2, 6 bases. Trimming took off 0 bases at V and 10 bases at J, with 16 bases between the two ends. The CDR3 covers 15 residues. Germline-derived CDR1 and CDR2 are LGHNA and YSLEER. CDR3 in amino acids: CASSQDLASAPEQFF. DNA for the CDR3: TGCGCCAGCAGCCAAGATTTGGCTAGCGCGCCGGAGCAGTTCTTC.

This chain joins TRBV20-1 and TRBJ2-3, with 10 bases matching TRBD2. The CDR3 is 15 amino acids. Germline CDR1 DFQATT, CDR2 SNEGSKA (reference sequence). V lost 0 bases to trimming and J lost 2 bases; unmatched junction nucleotides: 2. CDR3 loop: CSARELAGTTDTQYF. The CDR3 DNA reads TGCAGTGCTAGAGAACTAGCGGGAACCACAGATACGCAGTATTTT.

This clonotype has a handful of counts. This chain joins TRBV6-5 and TRBJ1-5; weak D call: TRBD1 (5 bases). Looked up from germline, CDR1 is MNHEY and CDR2 is SVGAGI. The CDR3 has 14 amino acids. Trimming took 4 bases from V and 6 from J, leaving 13 bases between them. The CDR3 nucleotides are TGTGCCAGCAGTTCCGTTTGGGGCGTTCAGCCCCAGCATTTT. This sequence encodes CASSSVWGVQPQHF.